This section outlines one T cell receptor beta chain sequence together with its context. What it binds is not known. The data originate from a study of pediatric ulcerative colitis. Germline trimming cut 8 bases from V and 8 bases from J; bases unmatched to any gene: 11. The germline V gene encodes CDR1 MNHNY and CDR2 SVGAGI (reference sequence). CDR3 size: 13 residues. Profiled with immunoSEQ multiplex PCR; TCRdb holds only in-frame clones, not every one. The sample includes some 60,000 clones, 77% seen only once; the top ten take roughly 5.2%. Study-level results: Repertoires came from total lymphocyte DNA, so rare subsets like regulatory T cells may be missed. Compared with controls, ulcerative colitis showed greater blood-rectum clone sharing.

Sequences were obtained from blood. This TCR was sampled from a boy aged 5 to 17 with moderate ulcerative colitis. The V and J genes are TRBV6-6 and TRBJ1-2; TRBD1 aligns across 7 bases. The CDR3 sequence is CASGHIQGSGYTF. DNA for the CDR3: TGTGCCAGCGGACACATACAGGGGTCGGGCTACACCTTC.